This TCR beta chain is from a study of cytomegalovirus exposure and HLA in healthy donors. General observations from the study: Follow-up analysis seemed to connect common viral pathogens with several of the most significant clusters identified. Analysis was carried out at a later point, and it linked a missense DCLRE1C variant to TCR beta V- and J-gene trimming.

On this clone itself: Its antigen is as yet unknown.

Vbeta (60) and Jbeta (13) primers were used in the PCR. TCRdb's copy holds only in-frame clones and misses some; the assay was immunoSEQ multiplex PCR. The sample yields 130,000 to 150,000 clones, 60% to 80% seen once. This CDR3 comprises 11 residues. Germline values: CDR1 MNHNY, CDR2 SVGAGI (reference sequence). V was shortened by 8 bases and J by 6 bases, with 7 bases between the two germline ends. The V call is TRBV6-6, the J call TRBJ2-2; D gene ambiguous. The receptor was derived from a woman in her 40s in good health and CMV-seropositive. The sequenced sample consisted of PBMCs. CDR3 region: CASRTSGELFF. DNA of the CDR3: TGTGCCAGCCGAACATCCGGGGAGCTGTTTTTT.